This TCR beta chain was captured in a study of cytomegalovirus exposure and HLA in healthy donors. The study's findings and limits: Association of a missense DCLRE1C variant with TCR beta V- and J-gene trimming was reported in a later analysis.

60 Vbeta and 13 Jbeta primers were used in PCR. Under the authors' procedure: About 11 million of the 60 million to 80 million unique TCR beta chains counted in a later analysis were shared. Profiled with immunoSEQ multiplex PCR; TCRdb holds only in-frame clones, not every one. That table supplies the V and J calls and clone size; D and trimming were determined from the DNA. Of 150,000 to 160,000 clones listed, about three quarters were seen once; the top ten hold roughly 4.2%. The trim removed 4 bases at V and 0 bases at J, leaving 5 bases unmatched. CDR3 size: 15 residues. The V gene's germline CDR1 is SGHRS and CDR2 YFSETQ. As regards this clone: What it recognizes is unknown.

This sequence originates from a woman in her 40s in good health and CMV-seronegative. V is TRBV5-1 and J is TRBJ1-2, with 8 bases identical to TRBD1. Sequencing was performed on PBMCs. CDR3 in amino acids: CASSRQGSSNYGYTF. The DNA of the CDR3 is TGCGCCAGCAGCCGACAGGGGTCCTCTAACTATGGCTACACCTTC.